Shown below are 20 T cell receptor beta chains from a single sample sequenced in a study of T cells in Graves' hyperthyroidism and ophthalmopathy. Amplified TCR beta CDR3 regions derived from RNA transcripts. Primed by the HTBI set, a first-round RT-PCR was run on the TCR CDR3. A single record per CDR3 protein comes from TCRdb applying MiXCR to the multiplex PCR reads. This table has about 350,000 distinct CDR3 sequences, about a sixth appearing once. Sequencing was done on a sample of blood. These receptors were obtained from a young woman with Graves' hyperthyroidism that later progressed to Graves' ophthalmopathy.

The table lists this clonotype with many counts. The CDR3 protein is CASRLDSDSGNTIYF. The CDR3 coding sequence is TGTGCCAGCAGACTGGACTCAGACTCTGGAAACACCATATATTTT. V and J are TRBV2 and TRBJ1-3; the D is unclear. V lost 6 bases and J lost 0, with 12 bases in between. CDR1 SNHLY and CDR2 FYNNEI come from the germline V gene. There are 15 residues in the CDR3. Using reference TRBV2 and TRBJ1-3 for the parts outside the CDR3, the full variable domain is EPEVTQTPSHQVTQMGQEVILRCVPISNHLYFYWYRQILGQKVEFLVSFYNNEISEKSEIFDDQFSVERPDGSNFTLKIRSTKLEDSAMYFCASRLDSDSGNTIYFGEGSWLTVV.

This clonotype was seen many times. The chain uses TRBV3-1 and TRBJ2-1, with D possibly TRBD2 on 5 matching bases. Trimming shortened V by 4 bases and J by 10 bases, and 11 bases separated the two germline ends. Germline V gives CDR1 LGHDT, CDR2 YNNKEL (reference sequence). This CDR3 contains 12 residues. CDR3 DNA sequence: TGTGCCAGCAGCCTAGCGCCGGGGGAGCAGTTCTTC. It codes for CASSLAPGEQFF.

This clonotype appeared many times. This sequence joins TRBV12-3 or TRBV12-4 and TRBJ2-7, with D tentatively TRBD2 (6 bases). The CDR3 has 13 residues. V was shortened by 7 bases and J by 7 bases, with 17 bases between the two germline ends. CDR3 region: CASTSRGLGEQYF. Here the CDR3 DNA reads TGTGCCAGCACCTCCCGGGGGTTGGGAGAGCAGTACTTC.

The sample holds a few counts of this clonotype. CDR3: CASSRGSHFNYEQYF. The CDR3 nucleotides read TGTGCCAGCAGTCGGGGCAGTCATTTCAACTACGAGCAGTACTTC. The chain couples TRBV27 to TRBJ2-7, with D possibly called TRBD1 or TRBD2 (5 bases each). This CDR3 contains 15 residues. Germline V gene data show CDR1 as MNHEY and CDR2 as SMNVEV (reference sequence). V lost 5 bases and J 3 bases, leaving 17 bases between the germline ends.

There are many counts of this clonotype. The rearrangement uses TRBV29-1 and TRBJ1-1; 8 nucleotides align to TRBD1. Germline CDR1 SQVTM, CDR2 ANQGSEA. The J segment lost 3 bases and the V segment lost 2 bases, leaving 8 bases of the junction unmatched. The CDR3 runs to 15 residues. The chain's CDR3 is CSVEPRAGGYTEAFF. CDR3 nucleotides: TGCAGCGTTGAACCAAGGGCAGGGGGCTACACTGAAGCTTTCTTT.

The gene calls are TRBV27 and TRBJ1-5, with TRBD1 matching over 9 bases. Germline V gene sequence: CDR1 MNHEY, CDR2 SMNVEV (reference sequence). The CDR3 is made up of 16 amino acids. Trimming at V came to 5 bases and at J to 3 bases, leaving 8 bases not matched to a gene. CDR3: CASSPGTGLDNQPQHF. The CDR3 coding sequence is TGTGCCAGCAGTCCCGGGACAGGGTTAGACAATCAGCCCCAGCATTTT.

This chain joins TRBV4-1 and TRBJ2-5; D is possibly TRBD2 (7 bases). Germline assignment: CDR1 MGHRA and CDR2 YSYEKL. This CDR3 comprises 15 residues. The V gene lost 0 bases and the J gene lost 5 bases, with 13 bases spanning the gap. The CDR3 loop reads CASSQEDRGGETQYF. The CDR3 coding sequence is TGCGCCAGCAGCCAAGAAGATAGGGGGGGGGAGACCCAGTACTTC.

This clonotype was picked up a small number of times. With a much larger clone just one base away, this may be a read error. The V call is TRBV6-5, the J call TRBJ1-5, with D possibly matching TRBD1 (5 bases). Gene TRBJ2-3 matches the end of the DNA better, so the J call may be wrong. The V gene's germline CDR1 is MNHEY and CDR2 SVGAGI. The CDR3 has 13 amino acids. The CDR3 region has the DNA TGTGCCAGCAGTTCCGTTAGGGGTCAGCCCCAGTATTTT. Translated, it gives CASSSVRGQPQYF.

This clonotype was counted at least ten times. The chain has TRBV7-9 and TRBJ2-5, with 13 nucleotides matching TRBD2. CDR3 length equals 16 residues. CDR1 and CDR2 (germline): SEHNR, FQNEAQ (reference sequence). With 1 base clipped from V and 3 bases from J, the junction kept 2 bases outside the gene matches. The CDR3 DNA is TGTGCCAGCAGCTTAGGCGGACTAGCGGGAGAAGAGACCCAGTACTTC. Translating gives CASSLGGLAGEETQYF.

This clonotype has just one count. It may be a read error: a sequence one base away is much more abundant. The V and J genes are TRBV27 and TRBJ2-6; D might be TRBD1 (6 bases). This CDR3 region has 17 residues. CDR1 is MNHEY, CDR2 SMNVEV, per germline (reference sequence). The V end lost 1 base, the J end lost 2 bases, and 12 bases lay between the germline ends. Here the CDR3 reads CASSLLGQLPGANVLTF. CDR3 in DNA: TGTGCCAGCAGTTTATTGGGACAACTCCCTGGGGCCAACGTCCTGACTTTC.

This clonotype came up many times. The CDR3 DNA reads TGTGCCAGCAGTTTAGGGACAATAGATCAGCCCCAGCATTTT. It specifies CASSLGTIDQPQHF. The chain uses TRBV12-3 or TRBV12-4 and TRBJ1-5, with a possible D match to TRBD1 (5 bases). This CDR3 has 14 residues. V lost 1 base and J 5 bases, leaving 9 bases between the germline ends.

This clonotype was detected many times. The chain employs TRBV10-3 and TRBJ2-5; D possibly corresponds to TRBD2 (6 bases). The CDR3 covers 15 residues. CDR1 is ENHRY, CDR2 SYGVKD, per germline. Deletions cut 8 bases from V and 0 bases from J, with 16 bases between. CDR3: CAIAHPTGDQETQYF. DNA of the CDR3: TGTGCCATCGCGCATCCAACGGGGGACCAAGAGACCCAGTACTTC.

There are a few counts of this clonotype. The V gene is TRBV28, the J gene TRBJ1-4; D is uncertain. Germline V gives CDR1 MDHEN, CDR2 SYDVKM. V lost 6 bases and J lost 1, with 12 bases in between. The CDR3 loop spans 15 amino acids. CDR3 protein: CASSSPTETNEKLFF. The DNA for the CDR3 is TGTGCCAGCAGCTCCCCCACAGAAACTAATGAAAAACTGTTTTTT.

Concerning this clonotype: Possible read error: a much larger clone is one base away. This chain links TRBV7-8 with TRBJ2-3, with 7 bases lining up with TRBD2. From germline, CDR1 is SGHVS and CDR2 FQNEAQ. CDR3 size: 15 residues. CDR3 amino acids: CVSSQDPAGTDTQYF. CDR3 DNA: TGTGTCAGCAGCCAAGACCCAGCGGGGACAGATACGCAGTATTTT.

V is TRBV3-1 and J is TRBJ2-7; 11 bases map to TRBD2. Germline CDR1 and CDR2: LGHDT and YNNKEL (reference sequence). Trimming cost V 4 bases and J 2 bases; bases outside gene matches: 4. The length of the CDR3 is 15 residues. The CDR3 region is CASSLGLAATYEQYF. DNA for the CDR3: TGTGCCAGCAGCCTGGGACTAGCGGCGACCTACGAGCAGTACTTC.

The chain combines TRBV28 with TRBJ2-7; TRBD2 matches 10 bases. Germline CDR1 MDHEN, CDR2 SYDVKM. The CDR3 consists of 15 residues. The V segment lost 2 bases and the J segment 3 bases; nucleotides outside the gene matches: 4. CDR3 residues: CASSLALAGLYEQYF. CDR3 in DNA: TGTGCCAGCAGTTTAGCACTAGCGGGACTCTACGAGCAGTACTTC.

This clonotype has ten or more counts. The chain recombines TRBV30 with TRBJ2-2; 11 positions agree with TRBD2. Trimming at V came to 4 bases and at J to 4 bases, leaving 5 bases not matched to a gene. The CDR3 covers 15 residues. CDR1 and CDR2 from the germline V gene are GTSNPN and SVGIG (reference sequence). The CDR3 DNA reads as TGTGCCTGGACCCCAGGACTAGCGGGCACCGGGGAGCTGTTTTTT. Amino acid sequence: CAWTPGLAGTGELFF.

This clonotype was counted at least ten times. V gene TRBV29-1 combines with J gene TRBJ2-1, with 12 bases fitting TRBD2. The trim removed 7 bases at V and 7 bases at J, leaving 8 bases unmatched. Germline V lookup: CDR1 SQVTM, CDR2 ANQGSEA. The CDR3 is 14 amino acids. The CDR3 DNA reads as TGCAGCGCAGAACTAGCGGGAGGCGGAAATGAGCAGTTCTTC. As protein: CSAELAGGGNEQFF.

The CDR3 nucleotides are TGTGCCAGCAGCTCAGGACAGGGGGCCATGAACACTGAAGCTTTCTTT. This encodes CASSSGQGAMNTEAFF. The chain has TRBV5-5 and TRBJ1-1; 11 bases are shared with TRBD1. Germline V lookup: CDR1 SGHKS, CDR2 YYEKEE (reference sequence). After removal of 3 bases from V and 0 bases from J, the junction contained 4 bases not matched to a gene. This CDR3 has 16 amino acids.

With respect to this clonotype: A much larger clone sits a single nucleotide away, making a read error possible. The rearrangement joins TRBV20-1 to TRBJ1-2; 9 nucleotides agree with TRBD1. This CDR3 contains 14 residues. V gave up 0 bases and J gave up 7 bases; unmatched junction bases: 6. CDR1 and CDR2 (germline): DFQATT, SNEGSKA (reference sequence). The CDR3 DNA is TGCAGTGCTAGAGATGGGGACAGGGCTCGTGGCTACACCTTC. It encodes CSARDGDRARGYTF.